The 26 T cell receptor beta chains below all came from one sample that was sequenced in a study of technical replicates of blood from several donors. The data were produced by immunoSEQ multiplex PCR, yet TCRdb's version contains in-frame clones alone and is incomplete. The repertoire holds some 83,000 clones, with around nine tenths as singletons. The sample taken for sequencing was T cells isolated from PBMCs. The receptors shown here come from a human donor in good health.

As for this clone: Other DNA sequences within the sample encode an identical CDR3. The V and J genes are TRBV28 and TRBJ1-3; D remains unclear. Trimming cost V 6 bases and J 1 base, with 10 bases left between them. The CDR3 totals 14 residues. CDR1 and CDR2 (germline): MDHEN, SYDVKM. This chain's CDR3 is CASSPPGSGNTIYF. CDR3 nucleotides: TGTGCCAGCAGCCCTCCCGGGTCTGGAAACACCATATATTTT.

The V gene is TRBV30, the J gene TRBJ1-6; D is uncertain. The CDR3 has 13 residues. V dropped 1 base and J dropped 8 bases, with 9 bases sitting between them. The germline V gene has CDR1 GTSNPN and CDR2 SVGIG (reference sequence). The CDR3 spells CAWSDDGHSPLHF. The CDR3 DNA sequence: TGTGCCTGGAGTGATGATGGGCATTCACCCCTCCACTTT.

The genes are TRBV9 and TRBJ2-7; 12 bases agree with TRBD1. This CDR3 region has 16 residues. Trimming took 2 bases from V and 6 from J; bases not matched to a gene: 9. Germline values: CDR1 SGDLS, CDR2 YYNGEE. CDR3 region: CASSVFRDRGPSEQYF. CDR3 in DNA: TGTGCCAGCAGCGTCTTCCGGGACAGGGGGCCTAGCGAGCAGTACTTC.

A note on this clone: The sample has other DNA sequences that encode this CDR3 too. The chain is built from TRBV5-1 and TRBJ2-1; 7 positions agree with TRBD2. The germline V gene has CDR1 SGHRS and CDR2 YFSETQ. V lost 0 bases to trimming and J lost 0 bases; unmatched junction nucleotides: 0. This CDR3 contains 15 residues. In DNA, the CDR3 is TGCGCCAGCAGCTTGGGCGGGGGCTCCTACAATGAGCAGTTCTTC. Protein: CASSLGGGSYNEQFF.

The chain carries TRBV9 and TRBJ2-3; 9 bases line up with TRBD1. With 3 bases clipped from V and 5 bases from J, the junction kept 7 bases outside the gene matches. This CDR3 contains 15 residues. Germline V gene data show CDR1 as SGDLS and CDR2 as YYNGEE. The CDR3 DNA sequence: TGTGCCAGCAGCGCCGGGACAGGGAGAGTAGATACGCAGTATTTT. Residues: CASSAGTGRVDTQYF. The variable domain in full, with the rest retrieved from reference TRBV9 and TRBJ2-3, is DSGVTQTPKHLITATGQRVTLRCSPRSGDLSVYWYQQSLDQGLQFLIQYYNGEERAKGNILERFSAQQFPDLHSELNLSSLELGDSALYFCASSAGTGRVDTQYFGPGTRLTVL.

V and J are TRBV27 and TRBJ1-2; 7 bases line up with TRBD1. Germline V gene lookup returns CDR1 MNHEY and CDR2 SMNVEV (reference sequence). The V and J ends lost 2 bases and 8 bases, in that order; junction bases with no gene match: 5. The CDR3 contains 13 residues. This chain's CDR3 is CASSLNDRVGYTF. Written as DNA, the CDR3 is TGTGCCAGCAGTTTAAACGACAGGGTCGGCTACACCTTC.

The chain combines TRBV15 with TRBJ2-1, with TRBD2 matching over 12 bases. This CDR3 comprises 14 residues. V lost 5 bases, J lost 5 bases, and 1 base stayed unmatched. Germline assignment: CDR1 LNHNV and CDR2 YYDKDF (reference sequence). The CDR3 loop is CATSWTSGNNEQFF. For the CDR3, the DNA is TGTGCCACCAGCTGGACTAGCGGGAACAATGAGCAGTTCTTC.

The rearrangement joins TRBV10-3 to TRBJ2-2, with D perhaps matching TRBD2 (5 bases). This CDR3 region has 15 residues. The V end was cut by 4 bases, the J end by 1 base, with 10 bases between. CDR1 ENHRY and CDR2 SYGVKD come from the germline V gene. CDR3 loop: CAISATGKNTGELFF. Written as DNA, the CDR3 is TGTGCCATCAGTGCCACCGGGAAGAACACCGGGGAGCTGTTTTTT.

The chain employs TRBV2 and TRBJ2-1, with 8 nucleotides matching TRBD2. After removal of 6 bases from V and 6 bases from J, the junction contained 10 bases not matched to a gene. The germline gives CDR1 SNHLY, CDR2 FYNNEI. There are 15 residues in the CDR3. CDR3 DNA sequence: TGTGCCAGCAGCAAAAGCGGGAGTCGGATCAATGAGCAGTTCTTC. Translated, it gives CASSKSGSRINEQFF.

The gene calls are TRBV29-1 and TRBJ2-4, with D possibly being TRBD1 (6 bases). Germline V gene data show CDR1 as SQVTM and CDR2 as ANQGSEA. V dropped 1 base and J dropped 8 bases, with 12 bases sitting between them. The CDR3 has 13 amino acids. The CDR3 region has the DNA TGCAGCGTTGAAGGTACAGAGGGGGACATTCAGTACTTC. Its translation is CSVEGTEGDIQYF.

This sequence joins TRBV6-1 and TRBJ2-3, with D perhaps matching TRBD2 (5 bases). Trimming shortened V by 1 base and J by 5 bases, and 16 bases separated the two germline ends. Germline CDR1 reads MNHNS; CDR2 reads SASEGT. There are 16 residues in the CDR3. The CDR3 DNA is TGTGCCAGCAGTGAAGTTGGGATCCTTGAGGGAGATACGCAGTATTTT. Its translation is CASSEVGILEGDTQYF.

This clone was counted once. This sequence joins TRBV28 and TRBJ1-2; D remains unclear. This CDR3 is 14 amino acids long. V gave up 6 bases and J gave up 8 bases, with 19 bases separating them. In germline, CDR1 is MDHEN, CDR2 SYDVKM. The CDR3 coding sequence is TGTGCCAGCAGGGAACCGTCCCGAGCGGGAGGCTACACCTTC. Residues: CASREPSRAGGYTF.

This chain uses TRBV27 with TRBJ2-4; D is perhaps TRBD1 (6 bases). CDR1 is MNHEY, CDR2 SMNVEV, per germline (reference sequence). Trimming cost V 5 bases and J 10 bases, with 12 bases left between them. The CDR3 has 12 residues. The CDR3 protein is CASSQQGYIQYF. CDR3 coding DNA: TGTGCCAGCAGTCAACAGGGCTATATTCAGTACTTC.

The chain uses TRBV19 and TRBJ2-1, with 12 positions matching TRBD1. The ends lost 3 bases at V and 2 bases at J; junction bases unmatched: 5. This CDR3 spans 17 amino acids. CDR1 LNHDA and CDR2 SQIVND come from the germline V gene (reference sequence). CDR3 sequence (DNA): TGTGCCAGTAGTATCGGAGGGACAGGGGGCGCCTACAATGAGCAGTTCTTC. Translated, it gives CASSIGGTGGAYNEQFF.

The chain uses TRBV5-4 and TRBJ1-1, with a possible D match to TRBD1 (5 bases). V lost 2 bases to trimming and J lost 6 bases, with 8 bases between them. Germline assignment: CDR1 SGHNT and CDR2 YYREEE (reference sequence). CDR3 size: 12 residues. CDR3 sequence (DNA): TGTGCCAGCAGCTTAGGGGTGGCTGAAGCTTTCTTT. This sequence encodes CASSLGVAEAFF.

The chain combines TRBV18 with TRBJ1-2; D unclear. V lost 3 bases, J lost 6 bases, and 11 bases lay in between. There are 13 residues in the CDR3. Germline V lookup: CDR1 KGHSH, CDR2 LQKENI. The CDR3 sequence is CASSPEGNNGYTF. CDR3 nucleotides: TGTGCCAGCTCACCGGAGGGAAACAATGGCTACACCTTC.

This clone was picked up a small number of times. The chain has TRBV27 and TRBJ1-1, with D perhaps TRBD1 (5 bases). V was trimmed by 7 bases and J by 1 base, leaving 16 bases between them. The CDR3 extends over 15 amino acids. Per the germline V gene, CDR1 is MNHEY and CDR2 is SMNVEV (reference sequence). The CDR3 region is CASKFTITGNTEAFF. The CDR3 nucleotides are TGTGCCAGCAAATTCACCATTACAGGGAACACTGAAGCTTTCTTT.

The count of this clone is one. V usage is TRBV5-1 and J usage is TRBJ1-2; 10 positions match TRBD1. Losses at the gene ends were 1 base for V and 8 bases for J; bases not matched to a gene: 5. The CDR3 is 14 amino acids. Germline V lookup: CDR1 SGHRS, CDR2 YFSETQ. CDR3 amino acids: CASSLSRDRGGYTF. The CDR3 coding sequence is TGCGCCAGCAGCTTGTCCCGGGACAGGGGAGGCTACACCTTC. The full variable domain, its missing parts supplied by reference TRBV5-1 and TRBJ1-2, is KAGVTQTPRYLIKTRGQQVTLSCSPISGHRSVSWYQQTPGQGLQFLFEYFSETQRNKGNFPGRFSGRQFSNSRSEMNVSTLELGDSALYLCASSLSRDRGGYTFGSGTRLTVV.

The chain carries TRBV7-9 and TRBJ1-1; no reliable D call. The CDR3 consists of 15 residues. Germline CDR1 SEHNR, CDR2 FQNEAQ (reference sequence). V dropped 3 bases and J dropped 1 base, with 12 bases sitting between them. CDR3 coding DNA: TGTGCCAGCAGCTTCTGGGAGGAGACGAACACTGAAGCTTTCTTT. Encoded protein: CASSFWEETNTEAFF. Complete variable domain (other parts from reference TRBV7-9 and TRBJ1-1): DTGVSQNPRHKITKRGQNVTFRCDPISEHNRLYWYRQTLGQGPEFLTYFQNEAQLEKSRLLSDRFSAERPKGSFSTLEIQRTEQGDSAMYLCASSFWEETNTEAFFGQGTRLTVV.

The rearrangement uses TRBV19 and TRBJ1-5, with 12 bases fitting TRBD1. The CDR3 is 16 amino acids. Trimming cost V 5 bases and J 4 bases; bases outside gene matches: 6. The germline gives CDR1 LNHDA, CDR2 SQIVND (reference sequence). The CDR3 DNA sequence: TGTGCCAGTAGTGATCCGGGACAGGGGGCAAATCAGCCCCAGCATTTT. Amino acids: CASSDPGQGANQPQHF.

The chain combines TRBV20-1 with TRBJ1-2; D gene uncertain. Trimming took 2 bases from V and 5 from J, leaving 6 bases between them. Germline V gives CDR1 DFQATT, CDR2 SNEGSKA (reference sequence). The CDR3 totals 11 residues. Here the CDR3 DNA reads TGCAGTGCTAGACCGAGGTATGGCTACACCTTC. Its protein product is CSARPRYGYTF.

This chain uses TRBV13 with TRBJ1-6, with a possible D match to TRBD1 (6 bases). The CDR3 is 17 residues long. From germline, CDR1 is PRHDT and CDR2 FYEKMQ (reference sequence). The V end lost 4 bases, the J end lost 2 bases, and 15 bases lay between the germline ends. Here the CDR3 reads CASSSDGEGAYNSPLHF. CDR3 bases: TGTGCCAGCAGCTCGGACGGCGAGGGGGCCTATAATTCACCCCTCCACTTT.

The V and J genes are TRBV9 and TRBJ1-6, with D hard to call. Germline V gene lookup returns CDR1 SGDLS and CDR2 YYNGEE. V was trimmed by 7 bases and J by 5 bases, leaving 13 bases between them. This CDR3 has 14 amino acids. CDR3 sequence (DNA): TGTGCCAGCGGTCCGCGAGCCAATAATTCACCCCTCCACTTT. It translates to CASGPRANNSPLHF.

For the CDR3, the DNA is TGTGCCACCAGCAGAGGAAACGGAGGCAATGAGCAGTTCTTC. It yields the protein CATSRGNGGNEQFF. The genes are TRBV15 and TRBJ2-1; weak D call: TRBD2 (5 bases). The CDR3 is made up of 14 amino acids. Germline CDR1 reads LNHNV; CDR2 reads YYDKDF (reference sequence). Trimming took 1 base from V and 6 from J, leaving 10 bases between them.

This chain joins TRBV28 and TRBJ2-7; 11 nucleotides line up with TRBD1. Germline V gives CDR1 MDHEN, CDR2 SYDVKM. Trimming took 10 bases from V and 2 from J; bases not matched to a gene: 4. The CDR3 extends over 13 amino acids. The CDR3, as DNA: TGTGCCAAGACGGACAGGGGGCCCTACGAGCAGTACTTC. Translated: CAKTDRGPYEQYF.

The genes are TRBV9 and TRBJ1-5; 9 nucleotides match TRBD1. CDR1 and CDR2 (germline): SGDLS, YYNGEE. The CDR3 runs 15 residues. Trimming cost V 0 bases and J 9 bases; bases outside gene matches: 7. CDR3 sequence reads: CASSVGDRAGGPQHF. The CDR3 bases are TGTGCCAGCAGCGTAGGGGACAGGGCCGGGGGGCCCCAGCATTTT.